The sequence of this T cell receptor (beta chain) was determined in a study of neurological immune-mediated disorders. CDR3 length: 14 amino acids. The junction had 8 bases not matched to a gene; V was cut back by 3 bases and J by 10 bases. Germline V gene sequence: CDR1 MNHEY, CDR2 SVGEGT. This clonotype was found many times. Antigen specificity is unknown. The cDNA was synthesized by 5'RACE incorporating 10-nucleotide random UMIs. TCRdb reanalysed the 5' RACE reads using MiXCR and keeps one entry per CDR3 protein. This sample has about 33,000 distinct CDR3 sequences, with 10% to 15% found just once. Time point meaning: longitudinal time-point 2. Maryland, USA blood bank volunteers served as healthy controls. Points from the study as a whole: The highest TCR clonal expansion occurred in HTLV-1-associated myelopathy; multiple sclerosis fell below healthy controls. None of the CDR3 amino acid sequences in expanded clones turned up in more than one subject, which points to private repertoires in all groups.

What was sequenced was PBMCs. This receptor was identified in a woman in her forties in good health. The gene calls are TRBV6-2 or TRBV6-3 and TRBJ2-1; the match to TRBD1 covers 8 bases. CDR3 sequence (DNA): TGTGCCAGCAGTTATGGACAGGGAGTTCGGGAGCAGTTCTTC. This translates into CASSYGQGVREQFF.